This T cell receptor beta chain comes out of a study of T cells in Graves' hyperthyroidism and ophthalmopathy. Study-level points and caveats: Among clonotypes expanded in thyroid above 0.001, most were also found in blood.

Deletions cut 7 bases from V and 3 bases from J, with 7 bases between. From germline, CDR1 is LNHDA and CDR2 SQIVND (reference sequence). This CDR3 is built from 11 residues. Amplification of TCR beta CDR3 regions was performed using RNA transcripts as template. The primer set for the first-round RT-PCR of the TCR CDR3 was HTBI. TCRdb passed the multiplex PCR reads through MiXCR, listing each CDR3 protein once. Counted here are about 380,000 distinct CDR3 sequences, roughly 12% occurring once; the ten biggest clones make up around 20%. A remark on this clonotype: Its antigen is as yet unknown.

The sequenced sample consisted of blood. This TCR came from a man aged 25 to 40 with Graves' hyperthyroidism that later progressed to Graves' ophthalmopathy. The J gene is TRBJ2-7, the V gene TRBV19; unclear D gene. The CDR3 protein is CASKSLYEQYF. DNA of the CDR3: TGTGCCAGTAAGAGTCTCTACGAGCAGTACTTC.